This T cell receptor (beta chain) appears in the sequencing data of a study of stem cell transplantation in POMP-related autoinflammatory disease. Background on the study: The study hypothesized thymoproteasome defects skew the TRB repertoire via impaired CD8+ selection. General study results and limits: Across all analyzed T-cell subsets, patients with PRAID tended toward reduced diversity and increased clonality. Fewer unique TRB V-J gene pairings were identified in patients with PRAID.

To note about this clone: The antigen is not known.

The assay was immunoSEQ multiplex PCR, and TCRdb's table has in-frame clones only and misses some. The sample records some 9,200 clones, roughly 90% being singletons. Trimming stripped 2 bases from V and 2 bases from J, with 16 bases between. Germline V gives CDR1 MNHEY, CDR2 SMNVEV (reference sequence). The CDR3 is made up of 16 amino acids. This specimen was CD8+ T cells from PBMCs, taken before stem cell transplantation. The sequence was obtained from a human donor with POMP-related autoinflammation and immune dysregulation (PRAID). J is TRBJ2-7 and V is TRBV27, with D tentatively TRBD2 (7 bases). CDR3 loop: CASSLVGASGTYEQYF. As DNA, the CDR3 is TGTGCCAGCAGTTTAGTGGGGGCTAGCGGCACCTACGAGCAGTACTTC.